The 16 T cell receptor beta chains below come from one sample, sequenced in a study of cytomegalovirus exposure and HLA in healthy donors. In the PCR, 60 Vbeta and 13 Jbeta primers were used. The assay was immunoSEQ multiplex PCR, and TCRdb's table has in-frame clones only and misses some. This table holds about 160,000 clones, approximately 76% found once. Material for sequencing was PBMCs. The source is a female donor in good health and CMV-seronegative.

The CDR3 sequence is CASSKSYIYGYTF. CDR3 in DNA: TGTGCCAGCAGCAAATCTTATATCTATGGCTACACCTTC. The chain carries TRBV21-1 and TRBJ1-2. TRBV21-1 is described as a pseudogene. This CDR3 has 13 residues.

This clone was counted between two and nine times. This sequence joins TRBV29-1 and TRBJ2-1; 11 nucleotides agree with TRBD2. The CDR3 extends over 14 amino acids. V shed 7 bases, J shed 3 bases, and the junction held 5 bases outside the gene matches. CDR1 SQVTM and CDR2 ANQGSEA come from the germline V gene. The CDR3 coding sequence is TGCAGCGGAACTAGCGGGGGCCTCTACAATGAGCAGTTCTTC. Its translation is CSGTSGGLYNEQFF.

The gene calls are TRBV4-1 and TRBJ2-1, with TRBD2 matching 9 bases. The V gene end was trimmed by 0 bases and the J gene end by 4 bases; junction bases not matched to a gene: 4. Per the germline V gene, CDR1 is MGHRA and CDR2 is YSYEKL. The CDR3 has 16 amino acids. CDR3 sequence: CASSQDGTSTYNEQFF. Written as DNA, the CDR3 is TGCGCCAGCAGCCAAGACGGGACTAGCACATACAATGAGCAGTTCTTC.

This clone appeared a single time. The chain links TRBV5-1 to TRBJ2-1; 11 nucleotides align to TRBD2. Germline V gene lookup returns CDR1 SGHRS and CDR2 YFSETQ. The CDR3 sequence is 18 residues long. V shed 4 bases, J shed 0 bases, and the junction held 9 bases outside the gene matches. The CDR3 DNA reads as TGCGCCAGCAGCCCGGGACTAGCGGAGACGAGCTCCTACAATGAGCAGTTCTTC. Its protein product is CASSPGLAETSSYNEQFF. The full variable domain, with the rest looked up from reference TRBV5-1 and TRBJ2-1, is KAGVTQTPRYLIKTRGQQVTLSCSPISGHRSVSWYQQTPGQGLQFLFEYFSETQRNKGNFPGRFSGRQFSNSRSEMNVSTLELGDSALYLCASSPGLAETSSYNEQFFGPGTRLTVL.

The V gene is TRBV5-4, the J gene TRBJ1-1; D gene unclear. This CDR3 region has 12 residues. In germline, CDR1 is SGHNT, CDR2 YYREEE (reference sequence). Trimming pared 5 bases from V and 0 bases from J, leaving 5 bases between. CDR3 in amino acids: CASRGMNTEAFF. CDR3 DNA: TGTGCCAGCAGGGGCATGAACACTGAAGCTTTCTTT.

This sequence joins TRBV5-1 and TRBJ2-2, with D maybe TRBD1 (6 bases). The CDR3 covers 15 residues. The V gene's germline CDR1 is SGHRS and CDR2 YFSETQ. V was trimmed by 4 bases and J by 9 bases, leaving 19 bases between them. The chain's CDR3 is CASSGDGGHLRELFF. CDR3 DNA sequence: TGCGCCAGCAGCGGTGATGGGGGCCATTTGAGGGAGCTGTTTTTT.

The chain carries TRBV6-4 and TRBJ1-1; 10 bases agree with TRBD1. Germline trimming cut 0 bases from V and 5 bases from J; bases unmatched to any gene: 3. CDR3 length: 15 residues. Germline loops: CDR1 MRHNA, CDR2 SNTAGT. CDR3 sequence: CASSDSDRGGTEAFF. CDR3 sequence (DNA): TGTGCCAGCAGTGACTCGGACAGGGGGGGAACTGAAGCTTTCTTT.

The count of this clone is one. J is TRBJ1-1 and V is TRBV29-1; 7 bases are shared with TRBD1. CDR3 size: 13 residues. CDR1 and CDR2 (germline): SQVTM, ANQGSEA. Unmatched junction bases numbered 7, after V lost 8 bases and J lost 1 base. In DNA, the CDR3 is TGCAGCACGCTACAGGGGCGGAACACTGAAGCTTTCTTT. This codes for CSTLQGRNTEAFF.

A single count supports this clone. The chain is built from TRBV18 and TRBJ2-5; 11 positions match TRBD2. CDR3 size: 15 residues. After removal of 3 bases from V and 2 bases from J, the junction contained 2 bases not matched to a gene. Germline assignment: CDR1 KGHSH and CDR2 LQKENI. The CDR3, as DNA: TGTGCCAGCTCACCGGGACTAGCGGATCAAGAGACCCAGTACTTC. Its protein product is CASSPGLADQETQYF.

The J gene is TRBJ1-4, the V gene TRBV19; maybe TRBD1 (5 bases). From germline, CDR1 is LNHDA and CDR2 SQIVND (reference sequence). The CDR3 runs 15 residues. V was trimmed by 7 bases and J by 2 bases, leaving 14 bases between them. The CDR3, as DNA: TGTGCCAGTACCCCCAGGGATCGGACTAATGAAAAACTGTTTTTT. Translation: CASTPRDRTNEKLFF.

The chain uses TRBV4-1 and TRBJ2-1; 7 bases agree with TRBD1. Per the germline V gene, CDR1 is MGHRA and CDR2 is YSYEKL. V dropped 10 bases and J dropped 4; count of bases not matched to a gene: 10. This CDR3 contains 14 residues. The CDR3 sequence: CATQTSQGYNEQFF. The CDR3 region has the DNA TGCGCCACTCAGACATCACAGGGGTACAATGAGCAGTTCTTC.

The chain combines TRBV7-8 with TRBJ1-5; D might be TRBD1 (5 bases). Germline V gene data show CDR1 as SGHVS and CDR2 as FQNEAQ. The V and J ends lost 1 base and 2 bases respectively, with 18 bases between them. This CDR3 is built from 18 residues. In nucleotides, the CDR3 is TGTGCCAGCAGCTTAGATCCTGTCCAGGGTTACGGCAATCAGCCCCAGCATTTT. Translating it yields CASSLDPVQGYGNQPQHF.

This sequence joins TRBV7-2 and TRBJ2-1; possible D gene TRBD2, 5 bases. In germline, CDR1 is SGHTA, CDR2 FQGNSA. The V and J ends lost 1 base and 2 bases respectively, with 9 bases between them. The CDR3 is made up of 15 amino acids. The CDR3 sequence is CASSLGWTPYNEQFF. The CDR3 DNA is TGTGCCAGCAGCTTAGGATGGACTCCCTACAATGAGCAGTTCTTC.

This clone was recorded once. The chain carries TRBV6-6 and TRBJ2-1; TRBD2 aligns across 11 bases. V shed 9 bases, J shed 8 bases, and the junction held 6 bases outside the gene matches. The CDR3 sequence is 13 residues long. Germline V lookup: CDR1 MNHNY, CDR2 SVGAGI (reference sequence). This CDR3 reads CASEGLAAHEQFF. The CDR3 nucleotides read TGTGCCAGTGAGGGACTAGCGGCCCATGAGCAGTTCTTC.

The rearrangement links TRBV27 to TRBJ2-1, with 10 bases fitting TRBD2. The V segment lost 2 bases and the J segment 0 bases; nucleotides outside the gene matches: 7. The germline gives CDR1 MNHEY, CDR2 SMNVEV (reference sequence). The CDR3 is 18 residues long. The CDR3 protein is CASSLRPGLATSYNEQFF. CDR3 nucleotide sequence: TGTGCCAGCAGTTTACGCCCGGGACTAGCGACCTCCTACAATGAGCAGTTCTTC.

The V call is TRBV19, the J call TRBJ1-1; 8 bases align to TRBD1. This CDR3 comprises 15 residues. V was pared by 7 bases and J by 3 bases, with 10 bases of the junction left unmatched. Germline CDR1 and CDR2: LNHDA and SQIVND (reference sequence). In nucleotides, the CDR3 is TGTGCCAGTATGACCATCTTGACAGGGGACACTGAAGCTTTCTTT. Amino acids: CASMTILTGDTEAFF.